A single sample is the source of the 18 T cell receptor beta chains below, sequenced in a study of Tregs in tolerant kidney transplant recipients. TCRdb's copy holds only in-frame clones and misses some; the assay was immunoSEQ multiplex PCR. The sample table sets out tens of thousands of clones. The material was CD4+ T cells from blood, obtained before the transplant. These TCRs come from a human donor who received a combined kidney and bone marrow transplant.

Turning to this clone: The sequence runs out 3 residues before the end of the CDR3; the remainder is reconstructed from the germline J gene. The chain links TRBV7-2 to TRBJ2-3; D remains ambiguous. The V gene lost 5 bases and the J gene lost 3 bases, with 9 bases spanning the gap. CDR1 is SGHTA and CDR2 is FQGNSA in the germline V gene. The CDR3 spans 13 residues. This chain's CDR3 is CASSPEVTDTQYF. The sequenced CDR3 bases are TGTGCCAGCAGCCCCGAGGTTACAGATACG.

A word on this clone: The CDR3 end is not reached by the read, which stops 3 residues before it; the germline J gene fills it in. V is TRBV6-2 or TRBV6-3 and J is TRBJ1-2; no reliable D call. The length of the CDR3 is 14 residues. Per the germline V gene, CDR1 is MNHEY and CDR2 is SVGEGT. V lost 6 bases and J lost 0, with 11 bases in between. The CDR3 reads CASSSVLTNYGYTF. CDR3 bases read: TGTGCCAGCAGCTCGGTTCTCACTAACTATGGC.

CDR3 amino acids: CASIRTGELFF. CDR3 DNA, as far as it was read: TGTGCCAGCATCCGCACCGGGGAG. The chain joins TRBV2 to TRBJ2-2; D is uncertain. The read finishes 3 residues shy of the CDR3 end, and the germline J gene is used to complete it. The CDR3 loop spans 11 amino acids. Germline loops: CDR1 SNHLY, CDR2 FYNNEI. V was shortened by 7 bases and J by 4 bases, with 4 bases between the two germline ends.

Note on this clone: The read finishes 3 residues shy of the CDR3 end, and the germline J gene is used to complete it. The chain carries TRBV5-1 and TRBJ2-1; 10 bases are a match to TRBD1. With 4 bases clipped from V and 5 bases from J, the junction kept 3 bases outside the gene matches. The CDR3 extends over 14 amino acids. CDR1 is SGHRS, CDR2 YFSETQ, per germline. The CDR3 loop is CASSAGTGDNEQFF. CDR3 DNA (partial): TGCGCCAGCAGCGCTGGGACAGGGGACAATGAG.

A word on this clone: The sequenced fragment ends 3 residues before the CDR3 boundary, so the rest is inferred from the germline J gene. The chain employs TRBV3-1 (or the pseudogene TRBV3-2) and TRBJ1-4; tentatively, D is TRBD1 (6 bases). Per the germline V gene, CDR1 is LGHDT and CDR2 is YNNKEL (reference sequence). There are 15 residues in the CDR3. V gave up 4 bases and J gave up 3 bases, with 12 bases separating them. The covered CDR3 bases are TGTGCCAGCAGCCCCTGGACAGCCTCTAATGAAAAA. It translates to CASSPWTASNEK. The entire CDR3 is CASSPWTASNEKLFF.

Worth noting for this clone: Read coverage stops 3 residues before the CDR3 terminus; the germline J gene supplies the remainder. The V call is TRBV29-1, the J call TRBJ1-1; D unclear. Per germline, CDR1 SQVTM and CDR2 ANQGSEA. This CDR3 is built from 8 residues. CDR3 protein: CSVERAFF. The sequenced part of the CDR3 DNA is TGCAGCGTTGAACGA. Together with reference TRBV29-1 and TRBJ1-1, the CDR3 gives the full variable domain: SAVISQKPSRDICQRGTSLTIQCQVDSQVTMMFWYRQQPGQSLTLIATANQGSEATYESGFVIDKFPISRPNLTFSTLTVSNMSPEDSSIYLCSVERAFFGQGTRLTVV.

Of note for this clone: The CDR3 end falls 3 residues outside the read, so it is completed with the germline J gene. The rearrangement links TRBV18 to TRBJ2-1; the match to TRBD2 covers 9 bases. The CDR3 sequence is 14 residues long. Germline V gene data show CDR1 as KGHSH and CDR2 as LQKENI. V was clipped by 3 bases and J by 9 bases; unmatched bases: 6. The part of the CDR3 DNA that was read is TGTGCCAGCTCACCCGCGCGGGGGGGTGGTGAG. Amino acids: CASSPARGGGE. From start to end, the CDR3 is CASSPARGGGEQFF.

Turning to this clone: The read stops 3 residues short of the end of the CDR3; the missing end is completed from the germline J gene. The rearrangement links TRBV19 to TRBJ1-2, with 7 bases matching TRBD1. V gave up 5 bases and J gave up 4 bases; unmatched junction bases: 10. The CDR3 is made up of 15 amino acids. The germline CDR1 and CDR2 sequences are LNHDA and SQIVND (reference sequence). CDR3 residues: CASSQTGERLYGYTF. The sequenced part of the CDR3 DNA is TGTGCCAGTAGTCAAACAGGGGAGCGACTCTATGGC.

In the case of this clone: The CDR3 is cut off 3 residues early in the read; its end comes from the germline J gene. The chain combines TRBV2 with TRBJ1-5; D gene uncertain. The length of the CDR3 is 13 residues. Per the germline V gene, CDR1 is SNHLY and CDR2 is FYNNEI. V lost 8 bases to trimming and J lost 3 bases, with 11 bases between them. The CDR3 loop is CASAEQSNQPQHF. CDR3 bases read: TGTGCCAGCGCTGAACAGTCCAATCAGCCC.

Regarding this clone: The missing CDR3 end, 3 residues past where the read stops, is filled in from the germline J gene. The chain couples TRBV7-9 to TRBJ1-1; a weak D match, TRBD1 (5 bases). The CDR3 sequence is 14 residues long. Germline values: CDR1 SEHNR, CDR2 FQNEAQ (reference sequence). The CDR3 sequence: CASSVEGRAASAFF. CDR3 DNA, as far as it was read: TGTGCCAGCAGCGTGGAGGGCAGGGCTGCGAGC.

The part of the CDR3 DNA that was read is TGTGCCAGCAGTTACCTCCACAATGAG. It is translated as CASSYLHNE. The whole CDR3 sequence reads CASSYLHNEQFF. V gene TRBV6-2 or TRBV6-3 combines with J gene TRBJ2-1, with unresolved D. The CDR3 end is not reached by the read, which stops 3 residues before it; the germline J gene fills it in. The CDR3 totals 12 residues. The V gene's germline CDR1 is MNHEY and CDR2 SVGEGT. Trimming removed 2 bases from V and 5 bases from J, with 4 bases in between.

As concerns this clone: The CDR3 end falls 3 residues outside the read, so it is completed with the germline J gene. The gene calls are TRBV7-9 and TRBJ2-5; a weak D match, TRBD2 (5 bases). V lost 4 bases to trimming and J lost 1 base, with 10 bases between them. Germline CDR1 is SEHNR and CDR2 is FQNEAQ (reference sequence). The CDR3 consists of 14 residues. The covered CDR3 bases are TGTGCCAGCAGCTGGGCGGGCAGCCAAGAGACC. Protein sequence: CASSWAGSQET. The CDR3 as a whole reads CASSWAGSQETQYF.

Of note for this clone: The sequenced fragment ends 3 residues before the CDR3 boundary, so the rest is inferred from the germline J gene. The chain has TRBV7-6 and TRBJ2-5; D unresolved. The ends were cut back, 6 bases at V and 5 bases at J, with 7 bases in the middle. The CDR3 is made up of 11 amino acids. Germline V gives CDR1 SGHVS, CDR2 FNYEAQ. The CDR3 is CASRAAETQYF. The sequenced CDR3 bases are TGTGCCAGCAGAGCCGCCGAGACC.

This chain's CDR3 is CASSEGGGGTRAFF. The CDR3 bases that were read are TGTGCCAGCAGCGAGGGGGGGGGAGGGACGAGA. The V and J genes are TRBV7-9 and TRBJ1-1; perhaps TRBD1 as D (6 bases). The observed sequence ends 3 residues before the CDR3 terminus, with the missing tail filled in from the germline J gene. The germline V gene encodes CDR1 SEHNR and CDR2 FQNEAQ (reference sequence). The CDR3 runs 14 residues.

As to this clone: The read is 3 residues too short to cover the CDR3 end, so that end is filled in from the germline J gene. The rearrangement uses TRBV7-9 and TRBJ2-3; maybe TRBD1 (5 bases). The CDR3 contains 13 residues. The V and J ends lost 6 bases and 2 bases respectively, with 9 bases between them. Looked up from germline, CDR1 is SEHNR and CDR2 is FQNEAQ (reference sequence). The CDR3 spells CASRQGVTDTQYF. The sequenced part of the CDR3 DNA is TGTGCCAGCAGGCAGGGCGTCACAGATACG.

As concerns this clone: Coverage ceases 3 residues before the CDR3 finishes, and the germline J gene fills in the end. The chain uses TRBV6-1 and TRBJ2-1, with 7 positions matching TRBD2. V trimming: 0 bases; J trimming: 1 base; junction bases outside the gene matches: 0. Germline V lookup: CDR1 MNHNS, CDR2 SASEGT. The CDR3 spans 15 residues. The CDR3 DNA, read in part, is TGTGCCAGCAGTGAAGCTAGCGGGTCCTACAATGAG. Translation gives CASSEASGSYNE. The full-length CDR3 reads as CASSEASGSYNEQFF.

A note on this clone: The read ends 3 residues shy of where the CDR3 ends; the end is completed using the germline J gene. The V gene is TRBV18, the J gene TRBJ2-2; 10 bases map to TRBD2. Trimming cost V 3 bases and J 1 base; bases outside gene matches: 8. The CDR3 is 18 amino acids. Germline V gene lookup returns CDR1 KGHSH and CDR2 LQKENI. This CDR3 is CASSPRGLASGNTGELFF. The part of the CDR3 DNA that was read is TGTGCCAGCTCACCGAGGGGACTAGCGTCGGGGAACACCGGGGAG. Full variable domain (missing parts from reference TRBV18 and TRBJ2-2): NAGVMQNPRHLVRRRGQEARLRCSPMKGHSHVYWYRQLPEEGLKFMVYLQKENIIDESGMPKERFSAEFPKEGPSILRIQQVVRGDSAAYFCASSPRGLASGNTGELFFGEGSRLTVL.

Note on this clone: The CDR3 end falls 3 residues outside the read, so it is completed with the germline J gene. The chain has TRBV18 and TRBJ1-5, with 8 bases aligning to TRBD1. J was trimmed by 3 bases and V by 2 bases; bases with no gene match: 6. CDR1 and CDR2 (germline): KGHSH, LQKENI. The CDR3 sequence is 16 residues long. This CDR3 reads CASSPDTGGPNQPQHF. The covered CDR3 bases are TGTGCCAGCTCACCAGATACAGGGGGGCCCAATCAGCCC.